These T cell receptor beta chains were read from a single sample in a study of blood T cell repertoires in COVID-19. The table came from immunoSEQ multiplex PCR; TCRdb's copy has only in-frame clones and leaves some out. The profile shows about 140,000 clones, approximately 83% of them singletons. The sequenced sample consisted of peripheral blood. The receptor set was obtained from a human donor in a cohort sampled during active COVID-19. The CDR3 runs from the conserved cysteine through the conserved F or W. The D gene is left open where the match is weak. Only part of the rows carry a size: once, few, many, or a class if the clone is expanded.

D: .; J: TRBJ2-1; size: .; V: TRBV11-3; DNA: TGTGCCAGCAGCTTGGCCCGTAACAATGAGCAGTTCTTC; CDR3: CASSLARNNEQFF
D: .; J: TRBJ1-6; size: .; V: TRBV18; DNA: TGTGCCAGCTCACCACCCCTCGCGGGCTCACCCCTCCACTTT; CDR3: CASSPPLAGSPLHF
D: .; J: TRBJ1-3; size: .; V: TRBV25-1; DNA: TGTGCCAGCAGTGAATACCAGAGGAGCTCTGGAAACACCATATATTTT; CDR3: CASSEYQRSSGNTIYF
D: TRBD2; J: TRBJ2-1; size: once; V: TRBV5-1; DNA: TGCGCCAGCAGCAGAACTAGCGTCAGCTCCTACAATGAGCAGTTCTTC; CDR3: CASSRTSVSSYNEQFF
D: TRBD2; J: TRBJ2-7; size: .; V: TRBV5-6; DNA: TGTGCCAGCAGCAGCGCTAGCGGGAGTGAAATCCTCTCCTACGAGCAGTACTTC; CDR3: CASSSASGSEILSYEQYF
D: TRBD1; J: TRBJ1-5; size: .; V: TRBV18; DNA: TGTGCCAGCTCAGCCGGACAGGTGGGGGATCAGCCCCAGCATTTT; CDR3: CASSAGQVGDQPQHF
D: TRBD2; J: TRBJ2-1; size: .; V: TRBV4-1; DNA: TGCGCCAGCAGCCAGTGGACTAGACCTCCTCCCGGCTCCTACAATGAGCAGTTCTTC; CDR3: CASSQWTRPPPGSYNEQFF
D: .; J: TRBJ2-1; size: .; V: TRBV24-1; DNA: TGTGCCACCAGTGATTTGCTAGGGAGAGAGCAGTTCTTC; CDR3: CATSDLLGREQFF
D: TRBD2; J: TRBJ2-3; size: .; V: TRBV7-2; DNA: TGTGCCAGCAGCTTGGGACTAGCGGGAGGTGGAGATACGCAGTATTTT; CDR3: CASSLGLAGGGDTQYF
D: TRBD2; J: TRBJ2-7; size: .; V: TRBV9; DNA: TGTGCCAGCAGCCCAACTAGCGGGTCCTCCTACGAGCAGTACTTC; CDR3: CASSPTSGSSYEQYF
D: .; J: TRBJ1-5; size: many; V: TRBV15; DNA: TGTGCCACCAGCATAGAGCCCCAGTCCAATCAGCCCCAGCATTTT; CDR3: CATSIEPQSNQPQHF
D: .; J: TRBJ1-1; size: .; V: TRBV2; DNA: TGTGCCAGCAGTGAAAACCCAACAGGCAGGGTGCAACTAAAAGCTTTCTTT; CDR3: CASSENPTGRVQLKAFF
D: .; J: TRBJ2-7; size: .; V: TRBV28; DNA: TGTGCCAGCATCAGTTCGGGAGTCTACGAGCAGTACTTC; CDR3: CASISSGVYEQYF
D: TRBD1; J: TRBJ2-5; size: .; V: TRBV18; DNA: TGTGCCAGCTCACCCGAGACAGGGTCAGGGGAGACCCAGTACTTC; CDR3: CASSPETGSGETQYF
D: .; J: TRBJ1-1; size: few; V: TRBV6-5; DNA: TGTGCCAGCAGTTACACCGGGAACACTGAAGCTTTCTTT; CDR3: CASSYTGNTEAFF
D: TRBD2; J: TRBJ2-5; size: .; V: TRBV4-1; DNA: TGCGCCAGCAGGAAGACTAGCGGGACACAAGAGACCCAGTACTTC; CDR3: CASRKTSGTQETQYF
D: TRBD2; J: TRBJ2-1; size: .; V: TRBV4-2; DNA: TGTGCCAGCAGCTTGACTAGCGGGAGCAGCAATGAGCAGTTCTTC; CDR3: CASSLTSGSSNEQFF
D: TRBD1; J: TRBJ1-5; size: .; V: TRBV5-1; DNA: TGCGCCAGCAGCTTGGCAGGACAGGGGAATCAGCCCCAGCATTTT; CDR3: CASSLAGQGNQPQHF
D: .; J: TRBJ1-2; size: .; V: TRBV25-1; DNA: TGTGCCAGCAGTGGCCCCCTACAGGGCTATGGCTACACCTTC; CDR3: CASSGPLQGYGYTF
D: TRBD1; J: TRBJ1-2; size: few; V: TRBV4-1; DNA: TGCGCCAGCAGCCACTGGACAGGGGATGGCTACACCTTC; CDR3: CASSHWTGDGYTF
D: TRBD1; J: TRBJ2-2; size: .; V: TRBV5-1; DNA: TGCGCCAGCAGCTCAACAGGGGGCGCTTTGGACACCGGGGAGCTGTTTTTT; CDR3: CASSSTGGALDTGELFF
D: TRBD2; J: TRBJ2-3; size: .; V: TRBV4-3; DNA: TGCGCCAGCAGTCAGGCTGGAGCGGGACCCAGCACAGATACGCAGTATTTT; CDR3: CASSQAGAGPSTDTQYF
D: TRBD1; J: TRBJ2-4; size: .; V: TRBV19; DNA: TGTGCCAGTAGTAACAGACAGGGCTACATTCAGTACTTC; CDR3: CASSNRQGYIQYF
D: TRBD1; J: TRBJ1-3; size: .; V: TRBV2; DNA: TGTGCCAGCATAGACAGGGAAGGATACGGGGGCTCTGGAAACACCATATATTTT; CDR3: CASIDREGYGGSGNTIYF
D: .; J: TRBJ2-1; size: .; V: TRBV29-1; DNA: TGCAGCGTTGATTCTCGGGACTCTTACTACAATGAGCAGTTCTTC; CDR3: CSVDSRDSYYNEQFF
D: TRBD2; J: TRBJ2-3; size: once; V: TRBV4-3; DNA: TGCGCCAGCAGCCAAGAAGTTTCTCGAGGACTAGCGGGAGTCCCCGATACGCAGTATTTT; CDR3: CASSQEVSRGLAGVPDTQYF
D: .; J: TRBJ2-7; size: few; V: TRBV7-2; DNA: TGTGCCAGCAGCTTAGTTGTCAGGGCCGAGCAGTACTTC; CDR3: CASSLVVRAEQYF
D: .; J: TRBJ2-5; size: .; V: TRBV19; DNA: TGTGCCAGTAGCCCTTTACAGGGAAAAGAGACCCAGTACTTC; CDR3: CASSPLQGKETQYF
D: .; J: TRBJ2-5; size: .; V: TRBV7-9; DNA: TGTGCCAGCAGCTTACTAGGGGCCCAAGAGACCCAGTACTTC; CDR3: CASSLLGAQETQYF
D: TRBD2; J: TRBJ2-5; size: once; V: TRBV7-9; DNA: TGTGCCAGCAGCTCTAAGCGGGAGAGGGGGGAGACCCAGTACTTC; CDR3: CASSSKRERGETQYF
D: .; J: TRBJ1-5; size: .; V: TRBV11-2; DNA: TGTGCCAGCAGCTTAGATCCGGCAGGGAATCAGCCCCAGCATTTT; CDR3: CASSLDPAGNQPQHF
D: .; J: TRBJ1-6; size: .; V: TRBV27; DNA: TGTGCCAGCAGTCTCTTCTATAATTCACCCCTCCACTTT; CDR3: CASSLFYNSPLHF
D: .; J: TRBJ2-3; size: .; V: TRBV3-1/TRBV3-2; DNA: TGTGCCAGCAGCCAAGGCCCTAGCAGCACAGATACGCAGTATTTT; CDR3: CASSQGPSSTDTQYF
D: .; J: TRBJ2-5; size: .; V: TRBV5-5; DNA: TGTGCCAGCAGCCCAGGAGGCGGGATGGAGACCCAGTACTTC; CDR3: CASSPGGGMETQYF
D: .; J: TRBJ1-5; size: .; V: TRBV7-2; DNA: TGTGCCAGCAGCGAGCGGCCTAATAGCAATCAGCCCCAGCATTTT; CDR3: CASSERPNSNQPQHF
D: .; J: TRBJ1-5; size: few; V: TRBV30; DNA: TGTGCCTGGAAAGGGGGTGAGAGACAGCCCCAGCATTTT; CDR3: CAWKGGERQPQHF
D: TRBD2; J: TRBJ2-7; size: .; V: TRBV10-3; DNA: TGTGCCACCGCCCATCGGACTAGCAGCTACGAGCAGTACTTC; CDR3: CATAHRTSSYEQYF
D: .; J: TRBJ2-5; size: .; V: TRBV3-1/TRBV3-2; DNA: TGTGCCAGCAGCCAAGGTCTGGGGGGAGCTGAGACCCAGTACTTC; CDR3: CASSQGLGGAETQYF
D: TRBD1; J: TRBJ1-4; size: .; V: TRBV19; DNA: TGTGCCAGTAGTATCGACAGGGGGCTGAATGAAAAACTGTTTTTT; CDR3: CASSIDRGLNEKLFF
D: .; J: TRBJ2-7; size: .; V: TRBV7-9; DNA: TGTGCCAGCAGGGAGAGGGGGACATCAACCTACGAGCAGTACTTC; CDR3: CASRERGTSTYEQYF
D: .; J: TRBJ1-1; size: .; V: TRBV9; DNA: TGTGCCAGCAGCGTAGTGGGAGAACCGACTGAAGCTTTCTTT; CDR3: CASSVVGEPTEAFF
D: .; J: TRBJ2-5; size: .; V: TRBV30; DNA: TGTGCCTGGAGTATAGGGGGGACCCAGTACTTC; CDR3: CAWSIGGTQYF
D: .; J: TRBJ2-7; size: few; V: TRBV27; DNA: TGTGCCAGCAGTTTCGGGTTGGGTCCGACTCTTTACTACGAGCAGTACTTC; CDR3: CASSFGLGPTLYYEQYF
D: .; J: TRBJ2-1; size: .; V: TRBV13; DNA: TGTGCCAGCAGCTTCGACCGAGGCCGCAATGAGCAGTTCTTC; CDR3: CASSFDRGRNEQFF
D: TRBD1; J: TRBJ1-2; size: .; V: TRBV30; DNA: TGTGCCTGGAGTGAAGACAGGGGGGGTTATGGCTACACCTTC; CDR3: CAWSEDRGGYGYTF
D: TRBD1; J: TRBJ1-2; size: .; V: TRBV18; DNA: TGTGCCAGCTCACCACCCAACCGACAGGGAGGAGATGGCTACACCTTC; CDR3: CASSPPNRQGGDGYTF
D: .; J: TRBJ1-2; size: .; V: TRBV6-6; DNA: TGTGCCAGCAGTTACAGCAACTATGGCTACACCTTC; CDR3: CASSYSNYGYTF
D: .; J: TRBJ2-7; size: few; V: TRBV11-2; DNA: TGTGCCAGCAGCTTAGAACGGGTCTCCGGAGAGCAGTACTTC; CDR3: CASSLERVSGEQYF
D: TRBD2; J: TRBJ2-1; size: .; V: TRBV3-1/TRBV3-2; DNA: TGTGCCAGCAGCCCGCTAGCGGGGACCTACAATGAGCAGTTCTTC; CDR3: CASSPLAGTYNEQFF
D: .; J: TRBJ2-3; size: .; V: TRBV18; DNA: TGTGCCAGCTCACCGGGGGGACAGAGGAGAGATACGCAGTATTTT; CDR3: CASSPGGQRRDTQYF
D: TRBD1; J: TRBJ1-4; size: once; V: TRBV5-1; DNA: TGCGCCAGCAGCTTGGACCAGGGGGCTAATGAAAAACTGTTTTTT; CDR3: CASSLDQGANEKLFF
D: TRBD1; J: TRBJ2-1; size: .; V: TRBV18; DNA: TGTGCCAGCTCACTCCAACAGGGGGAAGGATACAATGAGCAGTTCTTC; CDR3: CASSLQQGEGYNEQFF